The present TCR beta chain was sequenced within a study of regulatory T cells in long-lasting Graves disease. The study's findings and limits: Public clonotype sharing was higher in persistent than newly diagnosed patients.

Time point: newly diagnosed GD, antithyroid drugs for less than 3 months. Isolated PBMC RNA provided the starting material for the TCR library. To make TCR beta libraries, researchers used iRepertoire HTBI primers and Arm-PCR of CDR3 regions. TCRdb reprocessed the multiplex PCR reads via MiXCR and lists one record per CDR3 protein. The sample lists 360,000 or so distinct CDR3 sequences, 10% to 15% occurring once. This clonotype was counted many times. The target antigen is unknown. Germline CDR1 is SGHNT and CDR2 is YENEEA. The CDR3 contains 17 residues. The V segment lost 3 bases and the J segment 6 bases; nucleotides outside the gene matches: 9. This sample also belongs to another study, concerning T cells in Graves' hyperthyroidism and ophthalmopathy. That source adds: Uncontrolled infections, other autoimmune diseases, pregnancy or lactation led to exclusion of patients. In blood, most of the thyroid clonotypes expanded above 0.001 were also present. Prediction of ophthalmopathy progression came a median around 6.5 months pre-onset.

V usage is TRBV11-3 and J usage is TRBJ2-1; the match to TRBD1 covers 12 bases. This clonotype was obtained from a woman under 30 with Graves disease. Here the sequenced sample was peripheral blood mononuclear cells (PBMCs), taken at new diagnosis, from a patient treated with antithyroid drugs. The chain's CDR3 is CASSLGGQGAPLNEQFF. CDR3 nucleotide sequence: TGTGCCAGCAGCTTGGGGGGACAGGGGGCGCCCCTCAATGAGCAGTTCTTC.